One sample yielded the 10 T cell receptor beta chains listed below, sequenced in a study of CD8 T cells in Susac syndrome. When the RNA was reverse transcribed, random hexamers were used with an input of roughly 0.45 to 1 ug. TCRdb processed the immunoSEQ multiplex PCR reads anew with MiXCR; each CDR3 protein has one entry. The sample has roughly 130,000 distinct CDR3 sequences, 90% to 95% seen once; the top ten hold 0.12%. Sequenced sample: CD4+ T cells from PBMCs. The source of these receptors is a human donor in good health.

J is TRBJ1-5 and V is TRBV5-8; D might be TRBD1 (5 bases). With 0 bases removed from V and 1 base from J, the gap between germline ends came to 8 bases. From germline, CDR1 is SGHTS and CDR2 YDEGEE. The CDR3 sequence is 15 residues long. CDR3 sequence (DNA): TGTGCCAGCAGCTTGGGACAGCGGAGCAATCAGCCCCAGCATTTT. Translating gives CASSLGQRSNQPQHF. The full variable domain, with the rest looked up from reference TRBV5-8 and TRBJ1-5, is EAGVTQSPTHLIKTRGQQATLRCSPISGHTSVYWYQQALGLGLQFLLWYDEGEERNRGNFPPRFSGRQFPNYSSELNVNALELEDSALYLCASSLGQRSNQPQHFGDGTRLSIL.

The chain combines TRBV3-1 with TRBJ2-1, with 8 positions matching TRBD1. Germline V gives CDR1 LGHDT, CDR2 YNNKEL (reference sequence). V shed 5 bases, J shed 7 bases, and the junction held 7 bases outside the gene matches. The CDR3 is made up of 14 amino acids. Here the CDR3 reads CASSSLQGANEQFF. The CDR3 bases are TGTGCCAGCAGCAGTCTTCAGGGGGCGAATGAGCAGTTCTTC.

The DNA for the CDR3 is TGTGCCAGCAGCTTAAAAGTAGAGCTGTTTTTT. This gives the protein CASSLKVELFF. The rearrangement joins TRBV7-2 to TRBJ2-2, with unresolved D. The germline V gene encodes CDR1 SGHTA and CDR2 FQGNSA. V was clipped by 2 bases and J by 11 bases, with 6 bases between them. The CDR3 extends over 11 amino acids.

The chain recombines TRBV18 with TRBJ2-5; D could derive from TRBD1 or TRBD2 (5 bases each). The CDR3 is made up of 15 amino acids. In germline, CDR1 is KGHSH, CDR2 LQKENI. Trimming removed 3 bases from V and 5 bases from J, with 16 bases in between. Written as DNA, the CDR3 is TGTGCCAGCTCACCGGGGGACCCCAACTGGGAGACCCAGTACTTC. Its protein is CASSPGDPNWETQYF. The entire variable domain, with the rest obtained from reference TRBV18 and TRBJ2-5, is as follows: NAGVMQNPRHLVRRRGQEARLRCSPMKGHSHVYWYRQLPEEGLKFMVYLQKENIIDESGMPKERFSAEFPKEGPSILRIQQVVRGDSAAYFCASSPGDPNWETQYFGPGTRLLVL.

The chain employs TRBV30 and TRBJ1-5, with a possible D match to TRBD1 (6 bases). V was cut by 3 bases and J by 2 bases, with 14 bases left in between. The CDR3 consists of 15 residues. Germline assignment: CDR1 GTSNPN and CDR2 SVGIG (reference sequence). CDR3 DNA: TGTGCCTGGAGCCCCGGGGGCCGGGGCAATCAGCCCCAGCATTTT. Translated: CAWSPGGRGNQPQHF. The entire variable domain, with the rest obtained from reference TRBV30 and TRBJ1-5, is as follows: SQTIHQWPATLVQPVGSPLSLECTVEGTSNPNLYWYRQAAGRGLQLLFYSVGIGQISSEVPQNLSASRPQDRQFILSSKKLLLSDSGFYLCAWSPGGRGNQPQHFGDGTRLSIL.

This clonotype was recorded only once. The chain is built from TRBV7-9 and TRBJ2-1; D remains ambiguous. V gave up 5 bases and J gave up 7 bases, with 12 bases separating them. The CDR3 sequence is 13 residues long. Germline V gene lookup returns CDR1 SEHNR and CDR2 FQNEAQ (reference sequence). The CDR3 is CASSPPGGNEQFF. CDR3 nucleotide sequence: TGTGCCAGCAGCCCACCTGGTGGGAATGAGCAGTTCTTC.

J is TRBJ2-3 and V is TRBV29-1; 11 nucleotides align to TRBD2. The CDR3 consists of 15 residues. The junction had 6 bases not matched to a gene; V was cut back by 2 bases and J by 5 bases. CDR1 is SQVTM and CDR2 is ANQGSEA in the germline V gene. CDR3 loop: CSVEPQLAGVDTQYF. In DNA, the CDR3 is TGCAGCGTTGAACCCCAACTAGCGGGAGTAGATACGCAGTATTTT.

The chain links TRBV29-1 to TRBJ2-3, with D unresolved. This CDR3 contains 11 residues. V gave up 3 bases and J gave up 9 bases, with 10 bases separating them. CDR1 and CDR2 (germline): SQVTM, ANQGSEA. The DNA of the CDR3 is TGCAGCGTTGACCACGGGCGGACGCAGTATTTT. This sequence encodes CSVDHGRTQYF.

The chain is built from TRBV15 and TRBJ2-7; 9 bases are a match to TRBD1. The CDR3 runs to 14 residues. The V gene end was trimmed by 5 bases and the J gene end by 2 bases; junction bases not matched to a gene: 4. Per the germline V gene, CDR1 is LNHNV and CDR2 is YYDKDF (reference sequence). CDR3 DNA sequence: TGTGCCACCAGCCCGGACAGGGGACCCTACGAGCAGTACTTC. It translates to CATSPDRGPYEQYF.

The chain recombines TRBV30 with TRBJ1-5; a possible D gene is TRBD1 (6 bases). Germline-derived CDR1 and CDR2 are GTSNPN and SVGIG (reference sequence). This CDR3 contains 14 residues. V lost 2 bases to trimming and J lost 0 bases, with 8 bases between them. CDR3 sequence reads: CAWSTGTSNQPQHF. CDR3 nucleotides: TGTGCCTGGAGTACAGGGACTAGCAATCAGCCCCAGCATTTT.